The 10 T cell receptor beta chains in this list originate from one sample, sequenced in a study of T cells in Graves' hyperthyroidism and ophthalmopathy. RNA transcripts served as the template for amplifying TCR beta CDR3 regions. Carried out on the TCR CDR3, a first-round RT-PCR used the HTBI primer set. From the multiplex PCR reads, TCRdb called clonotypes with MiXCR, one entry per CDR3 protein. This sample carries about 260,000 distinct CDR3 sequences, 20% to 25% of them seen once, and the ten largest clones take about 30%. The specimen was blood. These receptors all come from a man aged 35-49 years with Graves' hyperthyroidism that later progressed to Graves' ophthalmopathy.

This clonotype showed up many times. V gene TRBV6-2 or TRBV6-3 combines with J gene TRBJ1-5; a weak D match, TRBD1 (5 bases). Germline V lookup: CDR1 MNHEY, CDR2 SVGEGT. CDR3 length: 17 residues. Trimming stripped 0 bases from V and 1 base from J, with 13 bases between. The CDR3 here is CASSYSHRGVSNQPQHF. In DNA form, the CDR3 reads TGTGCCAGCAGTTACTCTCACCGGGGGGTAAGCAATCAGCCCCAGCATTTT.

This clonotype was picked up many times. The V and J genes are TRBV20-1 and TRBJ1-5; D unresolved. Trimming removed 1 base at V and 5 bases at J, with 12 bases between. Germline loops: CDR1 DFQATT, CDR2 SNEGSKA (reference sequence). The CDR3 is made up of 14 amino acids. The CDR3 coding sequence is TGCAGTGCTAGAGCAGGAGCCTCCTATCAGCCCCAGCATTTT. It translates to CSARAGASYQPQHF.

This clonotype was seen at least ten times. The genes are TRBV15 and TRBJ2-7, with D possibly being TRBD2 (6 bases). Germline V CDR1 and CDR2: LNHNV, YYDKDF (reference sequence). The germline V and J ends were trimmed by 1 base and 2 bases, with 15 bases remaining between them. The CDR3 length is 16 residues. The CDR3 protein is CATSRVRGSGTYEQYF. DNA for the CDR3: TGTGCCACCAGCAGAGTTCGGGGTAGCGGAACCTACGAGCAGTACTTC.

This clonotype was seen repeatedly, ten times or more. V gene TRBV7-3 combines with J gene TRBJ2-5, with D maybe TRBD1 (6 bases). Germline V gene sequence: CDR1 SGHTA, CDR2 FQGTGA. Trimming shortened V by 2 bases and J by 5 bases, and 12 bases separated the two germline ends. There are 14 residues in the CDR3. CDR3 coding DNA: TGTGCCAGCAGCTTAGCTGGGGGCACGGAGACCCAGTACTTC. Its translation is CASSLAGGTETQYF.

Remarks on this clonotype: This may be a read error, as it is one base from a much larger clone. The chain links TRBV4-2 to TRBJ2-7, with 13 bases matching TRBD2. This CDR3 spans 17 amino acids. Germline CDR1 LGHNA, CDR2 YNFKEQ. CDR3 loop: CAGSQGRTSGRGYEQYF. In nucleotides, the CDR3 is TGTGCCGGCAGCCAAGGGAGGACTAGCGGGAGAGGGTACGAGCAGTACTTC.

This clonotype was found many times. The J gene is TRBJ1-2, the V gene TRBV20-1, with 9 bases matching TRBD1. The CDR3 loop spans 13 amino acids. J gave up 7 bases and V 2 bases, and 5 bases lay outside the gene matches. CDR1 is DFQATT and CDR2 is SNEGSKA in the germline V gene (reference sequence). CDR3 in amino acids: CSARSGTGTGYTF. CDR3 bases: TGCAGTGCTAGATCCGGGACAGGGACTGGCTACACCTTC.

The chain combines TRBV6-2 or TRBV6-3 with TRBJ2-5; a weak D match, TRBD1 (5 bases). The CDR3 has 11 residues. V lost 2 bases, J lost 9 bases, and 7 bases lay in between. CDR1 and CDR2 (germline): MNHEY, SVGEGT. CDR3 bases: TGTGCCAGCAGTTACGGGGCAGCCCAGTACTTC. It codes for CASSYGAAQYF.

Note on this clonotype: One end of the junction does not line up with germline, which may come from a read error. The chain carries TRBV7-8 and TRBJ2-7; perhaps TRBD2 as D (5 bases). The CDR3 contains 14 residues. Germline V gene data show CDR1 as SGHVS and CDR2 as FQNEAQ. The CDR3 region is CGSSLGSQPYEQYF. CDR3 nucleotides: TGTGGCAGCAGCTTGGGGAGTCAGCCCTACGAGCAGTACTTC.

Only a few counts were recorded for this clonotype. CDR3 amino acids: CASSDGDRGLGEQYF. The CDR3 DNA reads as TGTGCCAGCAGTGACGGGGACAGGGGGTTGGGGGAGCAGTACTTC. The V and J genes are TRBV2 and TRBJ2-7, with 11 bases matching TRBD1. Germline CDR1 is SNHLY and CDR2 is FYNNEI. The CDR3 covers 15 residues. Trimming at V came to 3 bases and at J to 7 bases, leaving 8 bases not matched to a gene.

This chain joins TRBV18 and TRBJ2-5, with no clear D. CDR1 is KGHSH, CDR2 LQKENI, per germline. The V and J ends lost 1 base and 4 bases respectively, with 7 bases between them. The CDR3 sequence is 13 residues long. The CDR3 region is CASSPLVGETQYF. Here the CDR3 DNA reads TGTGCCAGCTCACCACTAGTCGGAGAGACCCAGTACTTC.